The clone carrying this TCR beta chain was detected ten times or more. The antigen is not known. These data come from a study of breast tumors, draining lymph nodes, adjacent tissues. Findings and caveats of the study: Tumors had less TCR diversity than lymph nodes, more than nontumor tissue.

Germline CDR1 is SGHAT and CDR2 is FQDESV (reference sequence). The CDR3 contains 14 residues. V shed 4 bases, J shed 5 bases, and the junction held 6 bases outside the gene matches. TCRdb reprocessed the multiplex PCR reads with MiXCR, giving one entry per CDR3 protein. The profile shows around 150,000 distinct CDR3 sequences, around 22% of them singletons. Axillary draining lymph nodes of breast cancer patients supplied the node samples. The sequence was obtained from a female donor with breast cancer. Some clones in this sample may be carry-over from other donors' samples. The sample comprised axillary lymph node tissue. The chain combines TRBV11-1 with TRBJ2-5; 8 bases line up with TRBD2. Here the CDR3 reads CASSSRAGVETQYF. The CDR3 bases are TGTGCCAGCAGCTCGAGAGCGGGGGTTGAGACCCAGTACTTC.